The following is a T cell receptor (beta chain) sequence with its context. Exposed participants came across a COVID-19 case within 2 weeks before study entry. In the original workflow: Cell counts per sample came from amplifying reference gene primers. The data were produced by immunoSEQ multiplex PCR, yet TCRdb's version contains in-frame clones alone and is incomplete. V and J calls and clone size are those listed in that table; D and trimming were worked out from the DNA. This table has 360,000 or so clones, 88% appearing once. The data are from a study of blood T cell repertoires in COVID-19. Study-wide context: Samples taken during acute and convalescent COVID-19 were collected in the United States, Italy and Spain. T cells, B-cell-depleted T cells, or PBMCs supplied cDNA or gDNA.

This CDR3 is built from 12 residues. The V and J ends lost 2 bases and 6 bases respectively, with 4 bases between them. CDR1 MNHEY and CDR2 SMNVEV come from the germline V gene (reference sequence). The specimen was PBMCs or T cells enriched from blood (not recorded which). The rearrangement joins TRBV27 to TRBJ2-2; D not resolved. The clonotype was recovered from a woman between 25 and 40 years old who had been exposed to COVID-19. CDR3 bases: TGTGCCAGCAGTTTACTAGCCGGGGAGCTGTTTTTT. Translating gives CASSLLAGELFF.